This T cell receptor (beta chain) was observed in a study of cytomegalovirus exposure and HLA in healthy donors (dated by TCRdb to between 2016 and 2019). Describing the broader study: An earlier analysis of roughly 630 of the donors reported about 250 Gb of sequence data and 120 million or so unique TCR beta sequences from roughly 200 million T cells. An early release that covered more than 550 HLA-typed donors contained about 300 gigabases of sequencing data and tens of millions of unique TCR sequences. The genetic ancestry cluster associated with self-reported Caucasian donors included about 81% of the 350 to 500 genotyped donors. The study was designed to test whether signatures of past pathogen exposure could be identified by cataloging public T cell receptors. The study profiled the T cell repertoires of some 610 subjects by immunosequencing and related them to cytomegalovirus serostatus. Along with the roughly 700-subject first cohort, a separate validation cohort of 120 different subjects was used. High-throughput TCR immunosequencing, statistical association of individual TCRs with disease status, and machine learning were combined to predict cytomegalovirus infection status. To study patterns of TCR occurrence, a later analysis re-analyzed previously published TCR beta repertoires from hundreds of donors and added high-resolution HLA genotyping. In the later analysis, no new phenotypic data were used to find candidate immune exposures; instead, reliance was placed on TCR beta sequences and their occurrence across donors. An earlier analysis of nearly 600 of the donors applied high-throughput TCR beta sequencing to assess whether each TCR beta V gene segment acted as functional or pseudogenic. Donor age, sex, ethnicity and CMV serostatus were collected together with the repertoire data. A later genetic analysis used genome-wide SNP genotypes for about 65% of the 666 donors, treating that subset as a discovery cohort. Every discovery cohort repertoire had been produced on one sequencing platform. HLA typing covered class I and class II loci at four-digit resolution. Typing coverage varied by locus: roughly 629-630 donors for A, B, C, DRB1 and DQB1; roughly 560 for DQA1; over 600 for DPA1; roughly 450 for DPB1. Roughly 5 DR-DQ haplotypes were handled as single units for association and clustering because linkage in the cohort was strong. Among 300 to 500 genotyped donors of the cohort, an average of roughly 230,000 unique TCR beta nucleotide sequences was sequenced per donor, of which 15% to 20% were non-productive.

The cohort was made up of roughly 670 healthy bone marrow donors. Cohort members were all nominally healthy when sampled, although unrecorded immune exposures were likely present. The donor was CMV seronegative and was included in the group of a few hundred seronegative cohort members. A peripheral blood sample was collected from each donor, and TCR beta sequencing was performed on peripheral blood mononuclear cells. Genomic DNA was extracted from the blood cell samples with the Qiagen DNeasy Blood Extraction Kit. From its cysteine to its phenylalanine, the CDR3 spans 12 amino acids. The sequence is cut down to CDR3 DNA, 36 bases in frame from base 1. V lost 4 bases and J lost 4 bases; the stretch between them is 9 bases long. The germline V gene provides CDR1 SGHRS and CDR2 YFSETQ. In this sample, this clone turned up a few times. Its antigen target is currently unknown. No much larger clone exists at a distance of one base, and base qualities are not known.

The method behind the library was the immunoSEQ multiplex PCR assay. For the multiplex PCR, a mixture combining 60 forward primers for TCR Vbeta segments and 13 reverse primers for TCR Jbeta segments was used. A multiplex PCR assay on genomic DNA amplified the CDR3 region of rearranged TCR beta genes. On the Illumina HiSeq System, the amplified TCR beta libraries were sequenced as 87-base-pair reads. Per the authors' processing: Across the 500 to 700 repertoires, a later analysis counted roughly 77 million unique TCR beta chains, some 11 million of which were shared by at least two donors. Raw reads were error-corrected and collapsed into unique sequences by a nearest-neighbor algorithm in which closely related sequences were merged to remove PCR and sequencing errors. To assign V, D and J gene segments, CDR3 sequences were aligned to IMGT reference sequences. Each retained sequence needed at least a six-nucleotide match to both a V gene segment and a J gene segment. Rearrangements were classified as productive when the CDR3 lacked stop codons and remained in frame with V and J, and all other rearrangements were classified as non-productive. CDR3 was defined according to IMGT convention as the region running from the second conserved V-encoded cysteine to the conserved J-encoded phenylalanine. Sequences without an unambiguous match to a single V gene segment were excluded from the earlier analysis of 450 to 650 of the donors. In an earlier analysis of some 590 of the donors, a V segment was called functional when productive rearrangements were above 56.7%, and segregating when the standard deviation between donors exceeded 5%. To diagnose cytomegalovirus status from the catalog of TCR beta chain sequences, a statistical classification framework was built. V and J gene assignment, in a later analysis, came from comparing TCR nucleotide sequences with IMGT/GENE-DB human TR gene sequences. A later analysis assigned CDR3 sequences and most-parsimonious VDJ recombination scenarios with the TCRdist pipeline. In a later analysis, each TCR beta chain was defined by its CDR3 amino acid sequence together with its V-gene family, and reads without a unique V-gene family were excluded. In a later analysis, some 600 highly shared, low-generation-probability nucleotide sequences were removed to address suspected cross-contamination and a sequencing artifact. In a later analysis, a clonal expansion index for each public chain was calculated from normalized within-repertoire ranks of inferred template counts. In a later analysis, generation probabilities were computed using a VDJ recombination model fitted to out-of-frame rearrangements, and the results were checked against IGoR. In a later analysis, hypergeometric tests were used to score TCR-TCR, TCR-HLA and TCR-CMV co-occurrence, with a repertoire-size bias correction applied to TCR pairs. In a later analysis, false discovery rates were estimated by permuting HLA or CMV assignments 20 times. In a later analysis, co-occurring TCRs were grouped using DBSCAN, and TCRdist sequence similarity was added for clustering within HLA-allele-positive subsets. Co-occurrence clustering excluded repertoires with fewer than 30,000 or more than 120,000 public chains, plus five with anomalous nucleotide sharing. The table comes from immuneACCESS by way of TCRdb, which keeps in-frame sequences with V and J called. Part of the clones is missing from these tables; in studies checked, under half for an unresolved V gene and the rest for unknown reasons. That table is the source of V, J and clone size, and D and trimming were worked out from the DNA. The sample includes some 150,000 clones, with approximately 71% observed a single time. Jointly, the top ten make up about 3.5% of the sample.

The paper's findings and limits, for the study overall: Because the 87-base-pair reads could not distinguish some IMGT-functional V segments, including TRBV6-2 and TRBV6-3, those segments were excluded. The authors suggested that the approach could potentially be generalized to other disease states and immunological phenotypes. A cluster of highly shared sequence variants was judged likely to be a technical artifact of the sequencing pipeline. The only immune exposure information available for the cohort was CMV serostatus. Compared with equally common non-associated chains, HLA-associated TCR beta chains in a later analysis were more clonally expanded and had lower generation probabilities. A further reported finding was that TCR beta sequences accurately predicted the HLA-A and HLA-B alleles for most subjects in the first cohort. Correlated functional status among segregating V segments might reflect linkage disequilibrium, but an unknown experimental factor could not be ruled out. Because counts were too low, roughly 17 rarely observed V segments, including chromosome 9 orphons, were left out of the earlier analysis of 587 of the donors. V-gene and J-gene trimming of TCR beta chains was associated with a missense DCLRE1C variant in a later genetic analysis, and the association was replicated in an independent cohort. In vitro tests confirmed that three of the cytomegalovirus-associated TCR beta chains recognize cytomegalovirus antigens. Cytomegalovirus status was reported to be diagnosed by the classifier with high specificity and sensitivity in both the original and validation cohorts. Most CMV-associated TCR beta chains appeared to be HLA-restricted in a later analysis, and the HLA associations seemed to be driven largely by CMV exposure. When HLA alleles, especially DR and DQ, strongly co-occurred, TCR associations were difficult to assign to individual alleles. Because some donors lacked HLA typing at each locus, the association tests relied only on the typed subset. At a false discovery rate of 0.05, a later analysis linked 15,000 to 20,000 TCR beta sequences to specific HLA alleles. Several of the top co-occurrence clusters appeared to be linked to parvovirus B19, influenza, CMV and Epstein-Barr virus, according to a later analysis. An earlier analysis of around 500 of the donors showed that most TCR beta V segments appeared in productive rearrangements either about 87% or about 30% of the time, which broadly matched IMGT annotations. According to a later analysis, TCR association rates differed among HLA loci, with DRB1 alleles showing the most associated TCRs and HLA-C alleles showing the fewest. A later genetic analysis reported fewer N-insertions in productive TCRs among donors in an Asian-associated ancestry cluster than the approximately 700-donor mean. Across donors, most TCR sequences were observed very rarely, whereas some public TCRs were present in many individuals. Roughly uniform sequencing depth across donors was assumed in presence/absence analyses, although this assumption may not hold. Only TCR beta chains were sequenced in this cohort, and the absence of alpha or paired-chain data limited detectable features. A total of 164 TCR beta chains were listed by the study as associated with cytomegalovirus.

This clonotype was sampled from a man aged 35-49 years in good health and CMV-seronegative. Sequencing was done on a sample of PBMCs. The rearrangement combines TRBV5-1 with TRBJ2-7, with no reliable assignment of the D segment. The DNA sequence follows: TGCGCCAGCAGCATCGACAAGTACGAGCAGTACTTC. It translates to CASSIDKYEQYF.